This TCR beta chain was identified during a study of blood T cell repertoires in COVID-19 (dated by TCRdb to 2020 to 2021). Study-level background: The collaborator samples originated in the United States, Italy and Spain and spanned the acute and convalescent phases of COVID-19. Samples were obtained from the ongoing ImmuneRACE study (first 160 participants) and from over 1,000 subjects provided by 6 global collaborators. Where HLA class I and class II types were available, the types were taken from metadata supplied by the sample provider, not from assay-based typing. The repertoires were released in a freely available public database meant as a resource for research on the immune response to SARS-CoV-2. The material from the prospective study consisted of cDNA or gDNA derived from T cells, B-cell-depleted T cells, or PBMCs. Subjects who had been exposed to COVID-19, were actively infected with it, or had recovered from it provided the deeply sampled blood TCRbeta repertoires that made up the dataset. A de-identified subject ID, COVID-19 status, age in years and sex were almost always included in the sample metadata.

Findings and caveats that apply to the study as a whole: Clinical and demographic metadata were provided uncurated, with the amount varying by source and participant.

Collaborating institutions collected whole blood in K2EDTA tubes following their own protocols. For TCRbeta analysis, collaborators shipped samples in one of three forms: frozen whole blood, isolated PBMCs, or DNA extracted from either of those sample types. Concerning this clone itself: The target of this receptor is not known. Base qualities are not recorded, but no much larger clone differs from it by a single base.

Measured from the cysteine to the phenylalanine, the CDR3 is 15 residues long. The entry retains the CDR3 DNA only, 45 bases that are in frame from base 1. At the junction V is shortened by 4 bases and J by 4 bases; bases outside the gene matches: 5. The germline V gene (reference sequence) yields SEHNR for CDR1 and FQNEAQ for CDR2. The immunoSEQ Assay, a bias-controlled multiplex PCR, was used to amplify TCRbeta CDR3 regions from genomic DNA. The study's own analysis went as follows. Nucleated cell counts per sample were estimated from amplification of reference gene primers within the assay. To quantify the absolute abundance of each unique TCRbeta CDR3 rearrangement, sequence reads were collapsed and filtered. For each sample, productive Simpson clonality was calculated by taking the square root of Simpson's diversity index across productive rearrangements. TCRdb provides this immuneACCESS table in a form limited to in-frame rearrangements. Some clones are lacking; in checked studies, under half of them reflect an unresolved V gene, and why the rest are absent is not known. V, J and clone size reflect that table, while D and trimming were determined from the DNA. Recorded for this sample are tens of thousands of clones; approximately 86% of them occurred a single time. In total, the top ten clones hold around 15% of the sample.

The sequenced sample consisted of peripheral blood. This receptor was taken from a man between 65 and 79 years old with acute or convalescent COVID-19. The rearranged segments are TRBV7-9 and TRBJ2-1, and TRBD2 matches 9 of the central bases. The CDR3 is CASSSTSGAYNEQFF. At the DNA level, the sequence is TGTGCCAGCAGCTCGACTAGCGGAGCTTACAATGAGCAGTTCTTC.